Below are 3 T cell receptor beta chains sequenced from a single sample in a study of human T cells and chemical hapten exposure (dated by TCRdb to the early 2020s). Library preparation attached unique molecular identifiers to individual cDNA molecules for quantitative, reproducible TCR counting. The public reads were run again by TCRdb, first through fastp at Q25 and then through MiXCR, and only productive beta chains were kept. Rows with a matching CDR3 protein are joined into one entry that keeps the most common DNA and genes. This sample is represented by about 2,600 distinct CDR3 sequences; around 50% of them were singletons. 10% of the sample comes from the top ten. This sample's treatment or condition label indicates: therapeutic diphenylcyclopropenone sensitization with weekly scalp DPC. Source: whole blood, taken before DPC sensitization or 2, 6, or about 24 weeks after (not recorded which). These receptor sequences come from an adult with alopecia areata. Some clones in this sample may be carry-over from other donors' samples. This table probably holds off-target reads from a library built for another chain.

This clonotype was observed a handful of times. The V call is TRBV28, the J call TRBJ2-3; D might be TRBD1 (6 bases). V was shortened by 9 bases and J by 2 bases, with 9 bases between the two germline ends. CDR1 is MDHEN and CDR2 is SYDVKM in the germline V gene. This CDR3 region has 12 residues. CDR3 residues: CASQGPTDTQYF. In nucleotides, the CDR3 is TGTGCCAGTCAGGGGCCCACAGATACGCAGTATTTT.

This clonotype turned up a few times. The rearrangement uses TRBV18 and TRBJ1-6; D is possibly TRBD1 (5 bases). This CDR3 has 14 residues. Trimming shortened V by 3 bases and J by 14 bases, and 17 bases separated the two germline ends. Germline CDR1 and CDR2: KGHSH and LQKENI. The CDR3, as DNA: TGTGCCAGCTCACCGACAGCTAATTCTCAAGCCCTCCACTTT. This gives the protein CASSPTANSQALHF.

This clonotype showed up just a few times. The chain has TRBV18 and TRBJ2-5, with 7 bases that match TRBD2. V shed 4 bases, J shed 5 bases, and the junction held 4 bases outside the gene matches. The germline V gene encodes CDR1 KGHSH and CDR2 LQKENI. CDR3 length equals 13 residues. The CDR3 sequence: CASSRTSAETQYF. As DNA, the CDR3 is TGTGCCAGCTCACGCACTAGCGCGGAGACCCAGTACTTC.